The 12 T cell receptor beta chains below come from one sample, sequenced in a study of blood T cell repertoires in COVID-19. Assay: immunoSEQ multiplex PCR; the TCRdb copy retains only in-frame clones and omits some. The table shows 350,000 or so clones, with roughly nine tenths occurring only once. Sequenced input: peripheral blood. These receptors all stem from a woman in her fifties or sixties with COVID-19, enrolled during active disease.

The CDR3 DNA follows: TGTGCCACCAGGACAGGGACTGGTCAGCCCCAGCATTTT. Protein: CATRTGTGQPQHF. The rearrangement uses TRBV6-6 and TRBJ1-5; TRBD1 aligns across 8 bases. The CDR3 is 13 residues long. Per the germline V gene, CDR1 is MNHNY and CDR2 is SVGAGI (reference sequence). V shed 10 bases and J 6 bases; nucleotides not matched to a gene: 8.

The V gene is TRBV7-3, the J gene TRBJ2-7; TRBD2 is a possible D gene (7 bases). CDR3 length equals 19 residues. CDR1 and CDR2 from the germline V gene are SGHTA and FQGTGA. Trimming cost V 1 base and J 7 bases, with 29 bases left between them. The CDR3 bases are TGTGCCAGCAGCTTAAGTGGGAGGGGATATGGGACAACGGCGTGGGAGCAGTACTTC. Translated: CASSLSGRGYGTTAWEQYF. Full variable domain (remainder filled in from reference TRBV7-3 and TRBJ2-7): GAGVSQTPSNKVTEKGKYVELRCDPISGHTALYWYRQSLGQGPEFLIYFQGTGAADDSGLPNDRFFAVRPEGSVSTLKIQRTERGDSAVYLCASSLSGRGYGTTAWEQYFGPGTRLTVT.

The CDR3 reads CASGLGASANTGELFF. The DNA of the CDR3 is TGTGCTAGTGGTTTGGGAGCTAGCGCGAACACCGGGGAGCTGTTTTTT. V gene TRBV12-5 combines with J gene TRBJ2-2; the D gene is possibly TRBD2 (6 bases). V lost 1 base, J lost 0 bases, and 9 bases lay in between. CDR1 LGHNT and CDR2 FRNRAP come from the germline V gene. The CDR3 contains 16 residues.

V usage is TRBV29-1 and J usage is TRBJ1-3; a possible D gene is TRBD1 (6 bases). Germline V CDR1 and CDR2: SQVTM, ANQGSEA. The CDR3 is 15 residues long. V shed 7 bases and J shed 0 bases, with 16 bases lying between them. CDR3 DNA: TGCAGCGCCAGAACAGGGAAGTACTCTGGAAACACCATATATTTT. Encoded protein: CSARTGKYSGNTIYF.

For the CDR3, the DNA is TGTGCCAGCAGCCCCCAAACAGAGTTGAACACTGAAGCTTTCTTT. Protein: CASSPQTELNTEAFF. V and J are TRBV2 and TRBJ1-1; D is ambiguous. The CDR3 is 15 residues long. V lost 6 bases and J 0 bases, leaving 14 bases between the germline ends. CDR1 and CDR2 (germline): SNHLY, FYNNEI.

V gene TRBV9 combines with J gene TRBJ1-2; D is perhaps TRBD1 (6 bases). The V and J ends lost 4 bases and 7 bases respectively, with 20 bases between them. The CDR3 covers 15 residues. In germline, CDR1 is SGDLS, CDR2 YYNGEE. This CDR3 is CASSLDSPLTGGYTF. CDR3 bases: TGTGCCAGCAGCCTGGACAGTCCCCTGACAGGTGGCTACACCTTC.

The chain is built from TRBV10-2 and TRBJ1-3, with D maybe TRBD1 (5 bases). The CDR3 consists of 16 residues. The germline V gene has CDR1 WSHSY and CDR2 SAAADI. The ends were cut back, 0 bases at V and 1 base at J, with 10 bases in the middle. The CDR3: CASSESKAGSGNTIYF. CDR3 coding DNA: TGCGCCAGCAGTGAGTCGAAGGCAGGGTCTGGAAACACCATATATTTT.

This chain joins TRBV15 and TRBJ1-1; possible D gene TRBD1, 5 bases. Germline V gene sequence: CDR1 LNHNV, CDR2 YYDKDF (reference sequence). CDR3 length equals 17 residues. Trimming shortened V by 3 bases and J by 3 bases, and 20 bases separated the two germline ends. The DNA of the CDR3 is TGTGCCACCAGCAGGACCCCTGATTGGGGGGGGGACACTGAAGCTTTCTTT. Amino acid sequence: CATSRTPDWGGDTEAFF. Complete variable domain (other parts from reference TRBV15 and TRBJ1-1): DAMVIQNPRYQVTQFGKPVTLSCSQTLNHNVMYWYQQKSSQAPKLLFHYYDKDFNNEADTPDNFQSRRPNTSFCFLDIRSPGLGDTAMYLCATSRTPDWGGDTEAFFGQGTRLTVV.

In nucleotides, the CDR3 is TGTGCCAGTAGCCCGCTTGGGACAGGGGGTTTGTATGGCTACACCTTC. The encoded protein is CASSPLGTGGLYGYTF. The chain is built from TRBV19 and TRBJ1-2; 11 bases agree with TRBD1. This CDR3 region has 16 residues. J lost 5 bases, V lost 6 bases, and 11 bases had no gene match. Germline CDR1 is LNHDA and CDR2 is SQIVND (reference sequence). Full variable domain (remainder filled in from reference TRBV19 and TRBJ1-2): DGGITQSPKYLFRKEGQNVTLSCEQNLNHDAMYWYRQDPGQGLRLIYYSQIVNDFQKGDIAEGYSVSREKKESFPLTVTSAQKNPTAFYLCASSPLGTGGLYGYTFGSGTRLTVV.

This rearrangement joins TRBV2 to TRBJ2-7; 7 nucleotides align to TRBD1. This CDR3 region has 12 residues. Germline V gene sequence: CDR1 SNHLY, CDR2 FYNNEI. V was pared by 4 bases and J by 6 bases, with 3 bases of the junction left unmatched. The CDR3 loop reads CASSADRTEQYF. The CDR3 DNA follows: TGTGCCAGCAGTGCGGACAGGACCGAGCAGTACTTC.

The chain combines TRBV20-1 with TRBJ1-2; D unresolved. Germline V gene lookup returns CDR1 DFQATT and CDR2 SNEGSKA (reference sequence). The length of the CDR3 is 11 residues. V lost 3 bases and J lost 3, with 5 bases in between. The CDR3, as DNA: TGCAGTGCTAGTAGAGACTATGGCTACACCTTC. Its translation: CSASRDYGYTF.

This rearrangement joins TRBV30 to TRBJ1-4, with D uncertain. The CDR3 spans 15 residues. V was shortened by 3 bases and J by 8 bases, with 19 bases between the two germline ends. Germline values: CDR1 GTSNPN, CDR2 SVGIG (reference sequence). The CDR3 DNA is TGTGCCTGGAGGTCCGCCGAGGGATCAGGCGAAAAACTGTTTTTT. Translating gives CAWRSAEGSGEKLFF.